This TCR beta chain was captured by sequencing in a study of blood T cell repertoires in COVID-19. Study information: From T cells, B-cell-depleted T cells, or PBMCs came the material, which was cDNA or gDNA.

Donors of Cohort 3 who recovered were those that had two negative PCRs, clearance, or symptom resolution. Germline trimming cut 3 bases from V and 5 bases from J; bases unmatched to any gene: 15. CDR1 KGHDR and CDR2 SFDVKD come from the germline V gene. The CDR3 is made up of 18 amino acids. The data were produced by immunoSEQ multiplex PCR, yet TCRdb's version contains in-frame clones alone and is incomplete. The sample has approximately 380,000 clones; around 89% are singletons. This TCR came from a woman aged 18-35 years who had recovered from COVID-19. The rearrangement uses TRBV24-1 and TRBJ2-7, with 10 bases identical to TRBD1. Material: PBMCs or T cells enriched from blood (not recorded which). The DNA of the CDR3 is TGTGCCACCAGTGATGCTACAACCCCCGGGACAGGGGTTCACGAGCAGTACTTC. As protein: CATSDATTPGTGVHEQYF.